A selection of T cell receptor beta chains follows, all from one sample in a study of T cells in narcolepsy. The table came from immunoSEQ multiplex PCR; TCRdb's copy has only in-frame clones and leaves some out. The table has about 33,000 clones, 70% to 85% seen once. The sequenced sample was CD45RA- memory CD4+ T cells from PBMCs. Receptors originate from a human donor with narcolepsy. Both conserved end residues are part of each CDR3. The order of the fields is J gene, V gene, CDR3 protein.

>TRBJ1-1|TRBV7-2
CASSQTGGLNTEAFF
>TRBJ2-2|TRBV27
CASSLSGRVGTGELFF
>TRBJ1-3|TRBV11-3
CASSFNGNSGNTIYF
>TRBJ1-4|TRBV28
CASSSQGAGAEKLFF
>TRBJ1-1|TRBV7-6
CASSSTGRTEAFF
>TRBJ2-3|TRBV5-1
CASSLDQGTDTQYF
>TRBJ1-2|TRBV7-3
CASSPEFGRGYGYTF
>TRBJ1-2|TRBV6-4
CASSDEARGPYTF
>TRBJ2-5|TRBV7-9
CASSPGTSGGETQYF
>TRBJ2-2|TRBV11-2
CASSLTRTTGELFF
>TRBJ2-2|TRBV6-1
CASRIGGPTGELFF
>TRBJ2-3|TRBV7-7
CASSLGAQSTDTQYF
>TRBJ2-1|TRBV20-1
CSAHRQEQFF
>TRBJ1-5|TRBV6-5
CASSRLWDQPQHF
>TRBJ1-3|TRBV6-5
CASRKQGASGNTIYF
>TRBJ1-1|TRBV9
CASSVGISKNTEAFF
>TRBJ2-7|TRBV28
CASSLWGLAGGPGEQYF
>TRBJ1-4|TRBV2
CASFDRLGLNEKLFF
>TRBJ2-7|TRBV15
CATGGGYEQYF
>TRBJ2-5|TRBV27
CASSLGEGRGETQYF
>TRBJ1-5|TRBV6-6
CASSPGVQPQHF
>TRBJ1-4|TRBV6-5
CASRSGSNNEKLFF
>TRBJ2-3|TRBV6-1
CASSVSGQFTDTQYF
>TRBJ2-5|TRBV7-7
CASSPAAGGGGPQETQYF
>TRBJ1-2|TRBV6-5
CASSEGTGYGYTF
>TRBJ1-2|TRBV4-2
CASSQDGSGLAYGYTF
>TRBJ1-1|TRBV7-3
CASSLSPDGNTEAFF
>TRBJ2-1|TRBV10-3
CAINSGGIYNEQFF
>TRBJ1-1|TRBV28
CASLPGSNTEAFF
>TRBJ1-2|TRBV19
CASSTRGTMGPDYGYTF
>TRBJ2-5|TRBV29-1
CSAAEGKETQYF
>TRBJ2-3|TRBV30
CAWSTRTSGATDTQYF
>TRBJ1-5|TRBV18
CASSLDRVNQPQHF
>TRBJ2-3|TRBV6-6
CASSSTGGQDTQYF
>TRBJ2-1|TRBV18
CASSSGTGRDNEQFF
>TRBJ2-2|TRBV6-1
CASSERAGYTGELFF
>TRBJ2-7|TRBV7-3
CASSLSIGDYEQYF
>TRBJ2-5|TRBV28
CASRGGDRLQETQYF
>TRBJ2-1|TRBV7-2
CASSLAPGGIEQFF
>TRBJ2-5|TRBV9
CASSLPGGAGETQYF
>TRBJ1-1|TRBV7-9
CASSLVGHLNTEAFF
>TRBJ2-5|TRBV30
CAWSPGGQGGETQYF
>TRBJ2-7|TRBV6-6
CASSYGANSYEQYF
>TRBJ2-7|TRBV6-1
CASSSRQGFYEQYF
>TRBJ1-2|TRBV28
CASIGQGDGYTF
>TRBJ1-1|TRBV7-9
CASSTGTGFTEAFF
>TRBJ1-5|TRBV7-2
CASSLAPGQAQPQHF
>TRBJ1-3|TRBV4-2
CASSPGTVSGNTIYF
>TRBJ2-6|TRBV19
CASIGRSGANVLTF
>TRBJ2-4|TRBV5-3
CARSFGTSGGGPKNIQYF
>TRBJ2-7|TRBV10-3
CAISSGLAYEQYF
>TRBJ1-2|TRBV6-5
CASSYERTGGSHGYTF
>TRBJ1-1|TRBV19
CASSGVDRLNTEAFF
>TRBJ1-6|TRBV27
CASSPNRRTANSPLHF
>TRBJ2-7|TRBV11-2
CASSLDSRYEQYF
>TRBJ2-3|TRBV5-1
CASSLWSGTDTQYF